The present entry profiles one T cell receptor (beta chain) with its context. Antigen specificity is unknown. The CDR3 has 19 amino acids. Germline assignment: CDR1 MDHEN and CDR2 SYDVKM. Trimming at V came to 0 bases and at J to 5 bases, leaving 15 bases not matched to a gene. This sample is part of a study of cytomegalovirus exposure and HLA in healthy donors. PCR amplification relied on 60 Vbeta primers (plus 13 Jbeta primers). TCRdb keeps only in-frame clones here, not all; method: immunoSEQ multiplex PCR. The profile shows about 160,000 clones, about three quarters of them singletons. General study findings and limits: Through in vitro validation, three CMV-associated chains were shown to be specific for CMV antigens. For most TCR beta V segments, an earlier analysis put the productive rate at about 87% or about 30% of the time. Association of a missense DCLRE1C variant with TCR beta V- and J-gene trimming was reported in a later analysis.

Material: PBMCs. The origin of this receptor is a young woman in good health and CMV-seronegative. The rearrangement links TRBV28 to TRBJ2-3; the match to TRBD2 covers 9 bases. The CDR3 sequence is CASSLWGFGAGGPQDTQYF. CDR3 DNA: TGTGCCAGCAGTTTATGGGGCTTTGGAGCGGGGGGCCCCCAAGATACGCAGTATTTT.